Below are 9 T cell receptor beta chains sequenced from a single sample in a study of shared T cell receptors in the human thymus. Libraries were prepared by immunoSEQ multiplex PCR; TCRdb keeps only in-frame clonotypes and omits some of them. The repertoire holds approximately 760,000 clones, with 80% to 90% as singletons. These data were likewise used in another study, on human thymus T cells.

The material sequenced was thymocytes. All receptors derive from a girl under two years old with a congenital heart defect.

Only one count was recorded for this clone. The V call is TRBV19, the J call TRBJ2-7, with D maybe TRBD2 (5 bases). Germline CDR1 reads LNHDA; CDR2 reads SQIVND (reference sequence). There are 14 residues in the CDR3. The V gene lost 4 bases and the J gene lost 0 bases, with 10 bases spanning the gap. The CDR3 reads CASSRTVNSYEQYF. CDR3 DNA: TGTGCCAGTAGTAGGACTGTTAACTCCTACGAGCAGTACTTC.

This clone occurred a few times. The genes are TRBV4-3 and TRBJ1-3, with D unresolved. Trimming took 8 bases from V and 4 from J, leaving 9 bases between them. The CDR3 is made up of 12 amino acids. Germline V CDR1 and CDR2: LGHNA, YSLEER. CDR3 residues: CASSGEGNTIYF. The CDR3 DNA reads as TGCGCCAGCTCCGGTGAGGGAAACACCATATATTTT.

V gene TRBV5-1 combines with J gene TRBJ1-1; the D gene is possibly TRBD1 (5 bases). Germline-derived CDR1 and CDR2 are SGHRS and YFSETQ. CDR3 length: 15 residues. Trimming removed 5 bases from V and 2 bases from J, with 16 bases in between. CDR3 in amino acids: CASRWGGEKNTEAFF. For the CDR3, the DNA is TGCGCCAGCAGGTGGGGGGGGGAGAAAAACACTGAAGCTTTCTTT.

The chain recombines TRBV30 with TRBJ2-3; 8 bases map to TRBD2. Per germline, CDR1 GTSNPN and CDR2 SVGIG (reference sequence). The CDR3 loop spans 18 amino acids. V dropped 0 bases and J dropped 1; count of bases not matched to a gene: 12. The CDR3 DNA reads TGTGCCTGGAGTGTGCCCGCGGGGGGCGTCAGAGGCACAGATACGCAGTATTTT. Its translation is CAWSVPAGGVRGTDTQYF.

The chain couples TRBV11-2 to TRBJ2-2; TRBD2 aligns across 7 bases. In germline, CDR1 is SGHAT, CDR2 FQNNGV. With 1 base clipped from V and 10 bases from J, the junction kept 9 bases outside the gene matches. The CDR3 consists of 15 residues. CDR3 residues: CASSLVYGGGSELFF. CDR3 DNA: TGTGCCAGCAGCTTAGTGTATGGGGGGGGGTCGGAGCTGTTTTTT. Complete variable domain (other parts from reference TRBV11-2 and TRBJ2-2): EAGVAQSPRYKIIEKRQSVAFWCNPISGHATLYWYQQILGQGPKLLIQFQNNGVVDDSQLPKDRFSAERLKGVDSTLKIQPAKLEDSAVYLCASSLVYGGGSELFFGEGSRLTVL.

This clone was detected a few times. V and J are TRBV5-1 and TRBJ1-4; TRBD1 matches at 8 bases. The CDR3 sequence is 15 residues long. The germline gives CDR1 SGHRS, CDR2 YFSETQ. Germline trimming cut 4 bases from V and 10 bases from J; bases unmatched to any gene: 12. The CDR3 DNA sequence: TGCGCCAGCAGCCCCGGACAGGGTGAGGGTGGAAAACTGTTTTTT. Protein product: CASSPGQGEGGKLFF.

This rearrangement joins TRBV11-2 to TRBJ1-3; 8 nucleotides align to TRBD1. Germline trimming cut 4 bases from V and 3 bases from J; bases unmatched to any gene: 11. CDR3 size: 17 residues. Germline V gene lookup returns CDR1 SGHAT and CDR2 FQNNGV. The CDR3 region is CASSCDGQGEYGNTIYF. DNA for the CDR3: TGTGCCAGCAGCTGCGACGGACAGGGCGAGTATGGAAACACCATATATTTT.

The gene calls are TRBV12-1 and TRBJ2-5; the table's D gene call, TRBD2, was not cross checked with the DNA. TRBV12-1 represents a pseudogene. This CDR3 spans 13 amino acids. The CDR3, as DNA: TGTGCCAGCAGCTCCGGGGAGGAGGAGACCCAGTACTTC. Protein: CASSSGEEETQYF.

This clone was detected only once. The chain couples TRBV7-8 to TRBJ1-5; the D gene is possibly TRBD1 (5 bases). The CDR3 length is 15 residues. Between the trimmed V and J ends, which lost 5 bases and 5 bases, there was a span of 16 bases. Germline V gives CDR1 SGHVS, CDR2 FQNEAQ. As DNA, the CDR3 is TGTGCCAGCAGCCTAAGGGGCAGGGAACATCAGCCCCAGCATTTT. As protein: CASSLRGREHQPQHF.